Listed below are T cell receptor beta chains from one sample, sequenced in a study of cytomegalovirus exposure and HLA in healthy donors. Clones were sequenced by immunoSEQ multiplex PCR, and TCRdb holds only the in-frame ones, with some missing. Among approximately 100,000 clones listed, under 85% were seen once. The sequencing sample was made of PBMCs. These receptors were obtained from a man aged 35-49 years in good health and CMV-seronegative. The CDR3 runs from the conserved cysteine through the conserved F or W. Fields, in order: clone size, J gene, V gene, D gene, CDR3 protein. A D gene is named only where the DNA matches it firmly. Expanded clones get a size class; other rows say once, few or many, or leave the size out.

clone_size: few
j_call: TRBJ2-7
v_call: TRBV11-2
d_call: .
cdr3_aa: CASSLYSRISYEQYF

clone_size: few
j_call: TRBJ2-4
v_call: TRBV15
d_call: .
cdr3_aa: CATSRVVAKNIQYF

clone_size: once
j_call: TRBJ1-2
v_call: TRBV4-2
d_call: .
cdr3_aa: CASSQDFGRTDYGYTF

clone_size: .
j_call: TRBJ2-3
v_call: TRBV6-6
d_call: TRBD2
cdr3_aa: CASSLSTRGDHF

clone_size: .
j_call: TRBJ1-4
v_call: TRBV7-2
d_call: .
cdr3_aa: CASSLVAGPNEKLFF

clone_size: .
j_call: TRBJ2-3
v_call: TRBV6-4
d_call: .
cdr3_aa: CASSSQVTDTQYF

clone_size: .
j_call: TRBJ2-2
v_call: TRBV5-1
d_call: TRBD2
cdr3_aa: CASSLASGGLGTGELFF

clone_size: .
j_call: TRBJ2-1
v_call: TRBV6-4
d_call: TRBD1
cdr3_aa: CASRGTADNEQFF

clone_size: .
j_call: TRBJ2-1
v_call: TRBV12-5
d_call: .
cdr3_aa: CASGRTGSSYNEQFF

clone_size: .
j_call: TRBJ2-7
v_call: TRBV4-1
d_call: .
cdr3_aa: CASSHFGAEQYF

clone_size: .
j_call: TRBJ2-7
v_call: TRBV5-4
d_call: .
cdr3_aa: CASSPRTDSYEQYF

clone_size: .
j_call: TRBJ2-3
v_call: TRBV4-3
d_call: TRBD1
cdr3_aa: CASSQRDRGTDTQYF

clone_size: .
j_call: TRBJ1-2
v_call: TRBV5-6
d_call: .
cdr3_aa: CASSLRGGYTF

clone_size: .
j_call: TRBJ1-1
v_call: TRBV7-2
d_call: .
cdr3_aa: CASSFARGSTEAFF

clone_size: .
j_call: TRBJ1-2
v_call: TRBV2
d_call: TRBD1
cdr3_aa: CASSDLKGTVYGYTF

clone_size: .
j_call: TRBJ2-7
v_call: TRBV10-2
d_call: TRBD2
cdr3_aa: CASSELQRGGEQYF

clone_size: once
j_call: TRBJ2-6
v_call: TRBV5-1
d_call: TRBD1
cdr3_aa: CASSFPGQSIGANVLTF

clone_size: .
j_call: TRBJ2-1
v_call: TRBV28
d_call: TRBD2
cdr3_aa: CASLIAGGAGDEQFF

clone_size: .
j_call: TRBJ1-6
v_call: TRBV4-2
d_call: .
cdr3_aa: CASSQEAGSANSPLHF

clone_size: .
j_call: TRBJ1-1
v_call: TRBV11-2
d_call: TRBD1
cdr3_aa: CASSSQTGLTEAFF

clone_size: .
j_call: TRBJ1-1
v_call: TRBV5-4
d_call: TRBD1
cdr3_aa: CASSLQTGVTEAFF

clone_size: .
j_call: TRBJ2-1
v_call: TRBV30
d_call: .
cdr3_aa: CAWSERDEQFF

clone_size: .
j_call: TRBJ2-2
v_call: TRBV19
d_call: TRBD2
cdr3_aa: CASSIVAGANTGELFF

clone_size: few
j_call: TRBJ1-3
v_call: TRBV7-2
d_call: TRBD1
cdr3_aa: CASSPNRGLGNTIYF